This TCR beta chain was sequenced in a study of PD-L1 blockade in urothelial cancer. Overall study context: In terms of prior chemotherapy, patients had received 0 to 3 regimens. Blood was subjected to analysis at 3 weeks (second dose) and 6 weeks following treatment start.

Some clones are missing from TCRdb's copy, which holds only in-frame ones; the method was immunoSEQ multiplex PCR. The sample consists of 80,000 to 90,000 clones, about 85% of them appearing once. Germline-derived CDR1 and CDR2 are MDHEN and SYDVKM. Trimming took 5 bases from V and 7 from J, leaving 12 bases between them. This CDR3 comprises 12 residues. Specified time point: pretreatment peripheral blood. Locally advanced or metastatic urothelial carcinoma was diagnosed in the patients. Per patient, between 1 and 8 samples were collected at pretreatment and on-treatment time points. Sequencing was performed on PBMCs, taken around atezolizumab (anti-PD-L1) treatment. The V and J genes are TRBV28 and TRBJ2-7; D may be TRBD1 (6 bases). This clonotype was sampled from a man aged 55 to 70 with urothelial cancer. The CDR3 DNA follows: TGTGCCAGCAGTCGGGACATTAAGGAGCAGTACTTC. Its translation is CASSRDIKEQYF. The whole variable domain, remainder taken from reference TRBV28 and TRBJ2-7, is DVKVTQSSRYLVKRTGEKVFLECVQDMDHENMFWYRQDPGLGLRLIYFSYDVKMKEKGDIPEGYSVSREKKERFSLILESASTNQTSMYLCASSRDIKEQYFGPGTRLTVT.